One and the same sample provided the 9 T cell receptor beta chains below, sequenced in a study of T cells in Graves' hyperthyroidism and ophthalmopathy. RNA transcripts served as the template for amplifying TCR beta CDR3 regions. RT-PCR in the first round (using the HTBI primer set) targeted the TCR CDR3. TCRdb independently ran MiXCR on the multiplex PCR reads; one entry per CDR3 protein. The sample lists hundreds of thousands of distinct CDR3 sequences; around 21% were seen once. Sequenced sample: blood. Receptors originate from a man in his thirties or forties with Graves' ophthalmopathy.

The J gene is TRBJ1-1, the V gene TRBV4-3; tentative D call: TRBD1 (5 bases). Deletions cut 0 bases from V and 4 bases from J, with 12 bases between. The germline CDR1 and CDR2 sequences are LGHNA and YSLEER. CDR3 length: 15 amino acids. The CDR3 DNA is TGCGCCAGCAGCCAAGATAGGCAGGGTTTCACTGAAGCTTTCTTT. The encoded protein is CASSQDRQGFTEAFF.

This clonotype was counted many times. This chain uses TRBV18 with TRBJ1-2; D might be TRBD1 (6 bases). The length of the CDR3 is 15 residues. Deletions cut 2 bases from V and 0 bases from J, with 10 bases between. Germline V gene sequence: CDR1 KGHSH, CDR2 LQKENI. The CDR3 DNA is TGTGCCAGCTCACCAACCGGACAGTCTAACTATGGCTACACCTTC. Translated: CASSPTGQSNYGYTF.

This clonotype was observed a few times. This chain connects TRBV27 to TRBJ2-3, with TRBD2 identical over 9 bases. The CDR3 has 14 amino acids. J lost 3 bases, V lost 6 bases, and 4 bases had no gene match. The germline CDR1 and CDR2 sequences are MNHEY and SMNVEV (reference sequence). The CDR3 DNA sequence: TGTGCCAGCAGCTGGCGGGAGGGGACAGATACGCAGTATTTT. The encoded protein is CASSWREGTDTQYF.

CDR3 protein: CASSVGLADITDTQYF. CDR3 in DNA: TGTGCCAGCAGCGTAGGCCTAGCGGATATCACAGATACGCAGTATTTT. This rearrangement joins TRBV9 to TRBJ2-3; 7 bases line up with TRBD2. This CDR3 spans 16 amino acids. J lost 2 bases, V lost 0 bases, and 6 bases had no gene match. Germline V lookup: CDR1 SGDLS, CDR2 YYNGEE.

The V call is TRBV19, the J call TRBJ1-6, with D possibly matching TRBD1 (5 bases). Between the trimmed V and J ends, which lost 6 bases and 0 bases, there was a span of 18 bases. This CDR3 is 18 amino acids long. The V gene's germline CDR1 is LNHDA and CDR2 SQIVND (reference sequence). The CDR3 region is CASRKEGRSYSYNSPLHF. In DNA, the CDR3 is TGTGCCAGTAGAAAAGAGGGGAGGAGTTACTCCTATAATTCACCCCTCCACTTT.

CDR3 residues: CASSSPYTYEQYF. DNA of the CDR3: TGTGCCAGCAGCTCCCCTTATACCTACGAGCAGTACTTC. The chain couples TRBV28 to TRBJ2-7; D remains unclear. V lost 6 bases and J lost 2, with 11 bases in between. CDR1 and CDR2 (germline): MDHEN, SYDVKM. This CDR3 has 13 amino acids. Drawing the rest from reference TRBV28 and TRBJ2-7, the complete variable domain is DVKVTQSSRYLVKRTGEKVFLECVQDMDHENMFWYRQDPGLGLRLIYFSYDVKMKEKGDIPEGYSVSREKKERFSLILESASTNQTSMYLCASSSPYTYEQYFGPGTRLTVT.

Ten or more counts support this clonotype. This chain uses TRBV18 with TRBJ1-1; TRBD1 might be the D (5 bases). Germline lookup yields CDR1 KGHSH and CDR2 LQKENI. V lost 2 bases and J lost 4, with 11 bases in between. The CDR3 runs 14 residues. The DNA for the CDR3 is TGTGCCAGCTCACCAACAGGTCGTCCCACTGAAGCTTTCTTT. This sequence encodes CASSPTGRPTEAFF.

This clonotype was recorded at least ten times. In nucleotides, the CDR3 is TGTGCCAGCAGCTTAAACGGGGGAGAGACCCAGTACTTC. It codes for CASSLNGGETQYF. The rearrangement uses TRBV7-3 and TRBJ2-5, with D perhaps TRBD2 (6 bases). V dropped 1 base and J dropped 4 bases, with 7 bases sitting between them. Germline V CDR1 and CDR2: SGHTA, FQGTGA. The CDR3 loop spans 13 amino acids.

This clonotype was picked up many times. The chain joins TRBV30 to TRBJ1-5; no clear D gene. The CDR3 covers 15 residues. V dropped 3 bases and J dropped 0 bases, with 12 bases sitting between them. CDR1 is GTSNPN, CDR2 SVGIG, per germline (reference sequence). The CDR3 loop reads CAWSIPAGSNQPQHF. In nucleotides, the CDR3 is TGTGCCTGGAGCATCCCAGCAGGTAGCAATCAGCCCCAGCATTTT.